This T cell receptor beta chain was captured by sequencing in a study of blood T cell repertoires in COVID-19. Measured with immunoSEQ multiplex PCR; TCRdb has only the in-frame clones, and not every one. The sample has around 100,000 clones; roughly 90% are singletons. Germline V gives CDR1 SNHLY, CDR2 FYNNEI. CDR3 length: 14 residues. With 7 bases removed from V and 0 bases from J, the gap between germline ends came to 9 bases. This chain uses TRBV2 with TRBJ2-2; D gene uncertain. This clonotype was sampled from an older woman with acute or convalescent COVID-19. The sample taken for sequencing was peripheral blood. The CDR3 region is CASMAVTNTGELFF. The CDR3 nucleotides are TGTGCCAGCATGGCGGTTACGAACACCGGGGAGCTGTTTTTT.